One and the same sample provided the 10 T cell receptor beta chains below, sequenced in a study of T cells in Graves' hyperthyroidism and ophthalmopathy. What was amplified from RNA transcripts were TCR beta CDR3 regions. The HTBI primer set drove a first-round RT-PCR of the TCR CDR3. TCRdb re-called the multiplex PCR reads through MiXCR, storing one row per CDR3 protein. Among around 200,000 distinct CDR3 sequences listed, 15% to 20% were seen once. Sequenced sample: blood. The source of these receptors is a woman in her forties or fifties with Graves' hyperthyroidism.

This clonotype was observed many times. V and J are TRBV7-8 and TRBJ2-1; D gene ambiguous. Trimming took off 0 bases at V and 10 bases at J, with 13 bases between the two ends. The CDR3 is made up of 14 amino acids. Germline loops: CDR1 SGHVS, CDR2 FQNEAQ. For the CDR3, the DNA is TGTGCCAGCAGCTTAGCAGGCATCTTAGGGGAGCAGTTCTTC. Encoded protein: CASSLAGILGEQFF.

There are many counts of this clonotype. This rearrangement joins TRBV6-1 to TRBJ1-5; 8 positions agree with TRBD1. Trimming removed 6 bases from V and 3 bases from J; junction bases left unmatched: 4. Looked up from germline, CDR1 is MNHNS and CDR2 is SASEGT. There are 14 residues in the CDR3. The CDR3 coding sequence is TGTGCCAGCAGGGGGACAGGCCTCAATCAGCCCCAGCATTTT. Translation gives CASRGTGLNQPQHF.

The chain employs TRBV20-1 and TRBJ1-6; TRBD1 agrees at 7 bases. Germline CDR1 and CDR2: DFQATT and SNEGSKA (reference sequence). V shed 1 base and J 8 bases; nucleotides not matched to a gene: 5. CDR3 length: 14 residues. The CDR3 sequence is CSARVQGGYSPLHF. The CDR3 nucleotides are TGCAGTGCTAGAGTTCAGGGGGGATATTCACCCCTCCACTTT.

This clonotype was counted ten times or more. V and J are TRBV7-9 and TRBJ1-2; TRBD1 matches 8 bases. This CDR3 spans 16 amino acids. Germline values: CDR1 SEHNR, CDR2 FQNEAQ (reference sequence). Trimming took 1 base from V and 6 from J; bases not matched to a gene: 10. CDR3 amino acids: CASSLEAGGAGDGYTF. For the CDR3, the DNA is TGTGCCAGCAGCTTAGAAGCAGGGGGCGCGGGTGATGGCTACACCTTC.

This clonotype was seen repeatedly, ten times or more. The chain combines TRBV6-6 with TRBJ2-6; D not certain. The ends were cut back, 2 bases at V and 0 bases at J, with 8 bases in the middle. CDR3 length: 16 amino acids. The V gene's germline CDR1 is MNHNY and CDR2 SVGAGI (reference sequence). The DNA of the CDR3 is TGTGCCAGCAGTTACGCCGGCCCCTCTGGGGCCAACGTCCTGACTTTC. Translation gives CASSYAGPSGANVLTF.

CDR3 loop: CASRSYNEQFF. The CDR3 coding sequence is TGTGCCAGCAGGAGCTACAATGAGCAGTTCTTC. The chain joins TRBV28 to TRBJ2-1, with D uncertain. The V and J ends lost 6 bases and 3 bases respectively, with 3 bases between them. The V gene's germline CDR1 is MDHEN and CDR2 SYDVKM. The CDR3 spans 11 residues.

This clonotype was counted many times. The genes are TRBV7-8 and TRBJ1-5, with a tentative D call TRBD1 (5 bases). The V and J ends lost 3 bases and 3 bases respectively, with 15 bases between them. CDR1 SGHVS and CDR2 FQNEAQ come from the germline V gene. The CDR3 has 16 amino acids. The CDR3 region has the DNA TGTGCCAGCAGCTTGGGTGAGTGGGGCTCCAATCAGCCCCAGCATTTT. This encodes CASSLGEWGSNQPQHF.

The J gene is TRBJ2-2, the V gene TRBV7-6, with D hard to call. The CDR3 runs 14 residues. CDR1 is SGHVS and CDR2 is FNYEAQ in the germline V gene. Trimming stripped 3 bases from V and 2 bases from J, with 7 bases between. The CDR3 loop is CASSLVVNTGELFF. Written as DNA, the CDR3 is TGTGCCAGCAGCTTGGTCGTCAACACCGGGGAGCTGTTTTTT.

This clonotype was picked up many times. The genes are TRBV24-1 and TRBJ1-2; no clear D. Germline V gives CDR1 KGHDR, CDR2 SFDVKD. This CDR3 is 13 amino acids long. V dropped 4 bases and J dropped 4 bases, with 9 bases sitting between them. The CDR3 spells CATSETDFYGYTF. Written as DNA, the CDR3 is TGTGCCACCAGTGAGACGGATTTCTATGGCTACACCTTC.

This clonotype was counted many times. The V gene is TRBV19, the J gene TRBJ1-2; D ambiguous. Trimming stripped 1 base from V and 6 bases from J, with 6 bases between. The CDR3 loop spans 12 amino acids. Per the germline V gene, CDR1 is LNHDA and CDR2 is SQIVND (reference sequence). The DNA of the CDR3 is TGTGCCAGTAGTATAGGACGAGATGGCTACACCTTC. Residues: CASSIGRDGYTF.